This T cell receptor (beta chain) was identified during a study of blood T cell repertoires in COVID-19. The wider study: T cells, B-cell-depleted T cells, or PBMCs supplied cDNA or gDNA.

This clone was seen a single time. As processed by the authors: Counts of nucleated cells, estimated from reference gene primer amplification, were obtained. Produced via immunoSEQ multiplex PCR; TCRdb's table is partial and in-frame only. That table is the source of V, J and clone size, and D and trimming were worked out from the DNA. Of 32,000 or so clones listed, 80% to 90% were seen once; the top ten hold around 6.5%. This CDR3 is built from 13 residues. V dropped 4 bases and J dropped 5; count of bases not matched to a gene: 4. Germline V lookup: CDR1 LNHNV, CDR2 YYDKDF (reference sequence). The V gene is TRBV15, the J gene TRBJ1-1; TRBD1 aligns across 7 bases. The sequence derives from a human donor in a cohort sampled during active COVID-19. The sequenced sample consisted of peripheral blood. CDR3 sequence: CATSIDRATEAFF. Written as DNA, the CDR3 is TGTGCCACCAGCATAGACAGGGCGACTGAAGCTTTCTTT. The full variable domain, in which reference TRBV15 and TRBJ1-1 provide the parts outside the CDR3, is DAMVIQNPRYQVTQFGKPVTLSCSQTLNHNVMYWYQQKSSQAPKLLFHYYDKDFNNEADTPDNFQSRRPNTSFCFLDIRSPGLGDTAMYLCATSIDRATEAFFGQGTRLTVV.